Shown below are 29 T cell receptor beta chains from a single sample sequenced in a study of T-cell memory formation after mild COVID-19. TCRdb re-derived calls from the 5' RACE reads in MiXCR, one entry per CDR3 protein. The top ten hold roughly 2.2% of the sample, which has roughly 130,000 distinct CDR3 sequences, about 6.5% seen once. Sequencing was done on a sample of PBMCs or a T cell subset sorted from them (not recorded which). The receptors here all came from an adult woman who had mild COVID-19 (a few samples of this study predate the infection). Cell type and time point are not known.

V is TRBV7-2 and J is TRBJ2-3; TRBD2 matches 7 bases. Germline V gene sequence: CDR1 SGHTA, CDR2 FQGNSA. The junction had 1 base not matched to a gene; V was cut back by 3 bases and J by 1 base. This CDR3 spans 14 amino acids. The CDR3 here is CASSFGLGTDTQYF. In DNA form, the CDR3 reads TGTGCCAGCAGCTTCGGACTAGGCACAGATACGCAGTATTTT.

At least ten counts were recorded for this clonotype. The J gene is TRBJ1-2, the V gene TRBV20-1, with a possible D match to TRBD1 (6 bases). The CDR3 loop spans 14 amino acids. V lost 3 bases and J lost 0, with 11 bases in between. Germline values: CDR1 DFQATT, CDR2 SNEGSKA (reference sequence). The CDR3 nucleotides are TGCAGTGCTAGGGGGGGCCCTTCTAACTATGGCTACACCTTC. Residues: CSARGGPSNYGYTF.

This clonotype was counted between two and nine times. For the CDR3, the DNA is TGTGCCAGCAGCTTTCACTCGCGTTACGAGCAGTACTTC. Translating it yields CASSFHSRYEQYF. V gene TRBV3-1 combines with J gene TRBJ2-7; D uncertain. CDR3 size: 13 residues. Germline V CDR1 and CDR2: LGHDT, YNNKEL (reference sequence). Trimming took off 5 bases at V and 4 bases at J, with 12 bases between the two ends.

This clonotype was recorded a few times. The CDR3 protein is CASSPQEGGYTF. DNA of the CDR3: TGTGCCAGCAGCCCCCAGGAGGGTGGCTACACCTTC. This rearrangement joins TRBV7-9 to TRBJ1-2; D ambiguous. Trimming took 5 bases from V and 7 from J, leaving 11 bases between them. CDR3 length: 12 residues. Germline CDR1 and CDR2: SEHNR and FQNEAQ (reference sequence).

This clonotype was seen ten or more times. CDR3 nucleotides: TGTGCCAGCAGCGTAGAAGAGGGGAGACATTCTGAAGCTTTCTTT. Encoded protein: CASSVEEGRHSEAFF. V usage is TRBV9 and J usage is TRBJ1-1, with a tentative D call TRBD1 (5 bases). The length of the CDR3 is 15 residues. V dropped 0 bases and J dropped 6 bases, with 15 bases sitting between them. In germline, CDR1 is SGDLS, CDR2 YYNGEE.

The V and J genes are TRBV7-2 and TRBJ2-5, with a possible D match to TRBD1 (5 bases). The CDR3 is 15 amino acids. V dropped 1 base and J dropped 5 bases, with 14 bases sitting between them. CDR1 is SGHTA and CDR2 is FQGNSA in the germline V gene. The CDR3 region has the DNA TGTGCCAGCAGCTTAGAGGGCAGGGTTGGGGAGACCCAGTACTTC. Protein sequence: CASSLEGRVGETQYF.

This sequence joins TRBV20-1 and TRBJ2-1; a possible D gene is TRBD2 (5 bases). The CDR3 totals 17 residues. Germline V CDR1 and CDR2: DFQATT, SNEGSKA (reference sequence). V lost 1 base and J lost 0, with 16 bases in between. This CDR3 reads CSARVRGGRSSYNEQFF. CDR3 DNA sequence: TGCAGTGCTAGAGTACGAGGCGGGCGGAGCTCCTACAATGAGCAGTTCTTC.

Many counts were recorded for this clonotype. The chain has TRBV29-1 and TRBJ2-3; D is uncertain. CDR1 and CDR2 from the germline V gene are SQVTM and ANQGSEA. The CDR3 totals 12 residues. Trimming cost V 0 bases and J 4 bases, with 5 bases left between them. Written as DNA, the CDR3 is TGCAGCGTTGAAGAGACCTCAGATACGCAGTATTTT. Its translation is CSVEETSDTQYF.

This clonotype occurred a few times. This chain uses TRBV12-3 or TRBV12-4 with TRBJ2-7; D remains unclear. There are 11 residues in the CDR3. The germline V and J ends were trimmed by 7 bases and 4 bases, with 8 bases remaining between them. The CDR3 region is CASKRKYEQYF. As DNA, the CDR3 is TGTGCCAGCAAACGAAAGTACGAGCAGTACTTC.

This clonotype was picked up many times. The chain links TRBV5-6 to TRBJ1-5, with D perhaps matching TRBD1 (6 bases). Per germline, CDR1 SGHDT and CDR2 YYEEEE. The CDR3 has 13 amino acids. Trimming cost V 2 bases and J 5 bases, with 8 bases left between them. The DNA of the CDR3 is TGTGCCAGCAGCTTAGCAGGGGATCAGCCCCAGCATTTT. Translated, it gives CASSLAGDQPQHF.

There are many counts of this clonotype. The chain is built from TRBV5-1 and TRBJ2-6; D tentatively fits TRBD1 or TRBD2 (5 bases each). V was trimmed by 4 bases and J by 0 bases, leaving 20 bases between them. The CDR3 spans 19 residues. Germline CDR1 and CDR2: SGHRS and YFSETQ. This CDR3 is CASSPSSRVTSSGANVLTF. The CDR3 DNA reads TGCGCCAGCAGCCCGTCTAGCAGGGTGACCTCCTCTGGGGCCAACGTCCTGACTTTC.

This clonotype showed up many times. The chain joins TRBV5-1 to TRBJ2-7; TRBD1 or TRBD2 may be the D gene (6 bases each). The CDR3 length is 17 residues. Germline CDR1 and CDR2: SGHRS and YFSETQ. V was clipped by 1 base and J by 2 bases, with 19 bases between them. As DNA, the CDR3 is TGCGCCAGCAGCTTGCGACAGTGGGGGGCCCCACCCTACGAGCAGTACTTC. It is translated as CASSLRQWGAPPYEQYF.

The CDR3 loop reads CAWSRGRSLHF. DNA for the CDR3: TGTGCCTGGAGTCGGGGACGTTCCCTCCACTTT. The chain joins TRBV30 to TRBJ1-6; D perhaps matches TRBD1 (5 bases). Germline V lookup: CDR1 GTSNPN, CDR2 SVGIG (reference sequence). CDR3 length: 11 amino acids. Trimming removed 2 bases from V and 14 bases from J, with 10 bases in between.

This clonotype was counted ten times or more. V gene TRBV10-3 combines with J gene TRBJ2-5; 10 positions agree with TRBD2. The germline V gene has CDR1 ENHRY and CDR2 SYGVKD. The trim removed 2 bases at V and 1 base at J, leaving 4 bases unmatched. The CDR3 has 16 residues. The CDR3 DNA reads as TGTGCCATCAGTGAGGGGGGGACTAGCGCCCAAGAGACCCAGTACTTC. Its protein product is CAISEGGTSAQETQYF.

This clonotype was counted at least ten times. The CDR3 is CASSLVMGGGDQPQHF. CDR3 coding DNA: TGTGCCAGCAGTTTAGTGATGGGTGGTGGGGATCAGCCCCAGCATTTT. This chain links TRBV12-3 or TRBV12-4 with TRBJ1-5, with D hard to call. This CDR3 has 16 residues. V was pared by 1 base and J by 5 bases, with 15 bases between.

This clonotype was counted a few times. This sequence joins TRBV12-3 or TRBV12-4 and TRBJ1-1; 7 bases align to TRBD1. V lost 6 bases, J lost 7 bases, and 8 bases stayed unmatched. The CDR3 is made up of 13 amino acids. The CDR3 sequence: CASRSQGIGEAFF. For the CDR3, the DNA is TGTGCCAGCAGATCACAGGGGATTGGTGAAGCTTTCTTT.

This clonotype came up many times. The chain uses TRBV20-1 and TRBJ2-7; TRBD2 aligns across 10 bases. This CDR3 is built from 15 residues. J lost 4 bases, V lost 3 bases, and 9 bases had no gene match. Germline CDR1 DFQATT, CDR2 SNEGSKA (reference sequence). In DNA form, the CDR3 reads TGCAGTGCTAGGGCGGCTAGCGGGAGTGGGTACGAGCAGTACTTC. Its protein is CSARAASGSGYEQYF.

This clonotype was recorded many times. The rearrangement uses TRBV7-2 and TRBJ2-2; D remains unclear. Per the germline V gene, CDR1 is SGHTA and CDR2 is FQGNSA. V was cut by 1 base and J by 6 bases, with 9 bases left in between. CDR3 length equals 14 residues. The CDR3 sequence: CASSLVPVPGELFF. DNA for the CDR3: TGTGCCAGCAGCTTAGTGCCTGTCCCCGGGGAGCTGTTTTTT. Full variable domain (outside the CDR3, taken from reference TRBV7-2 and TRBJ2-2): GAGVSQSPSNKVTEKGKDVELRCDPISGHTALYWYRQSLGQGLEFLIYFQGNSAPDKSGLPSDRFSAERTGGSVSTLTIQRTQQEDSAVYLCASSLVPVPGELFFGEGSRLTVL.

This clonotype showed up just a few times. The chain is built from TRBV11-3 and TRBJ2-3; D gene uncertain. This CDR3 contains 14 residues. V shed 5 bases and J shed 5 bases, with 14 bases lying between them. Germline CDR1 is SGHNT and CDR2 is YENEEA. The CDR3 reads CASSIRSVEDTQYF. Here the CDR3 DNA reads TGTGCCAGCAGCATTCGCTCGGTGGAAGATACGCAGTATTTT.

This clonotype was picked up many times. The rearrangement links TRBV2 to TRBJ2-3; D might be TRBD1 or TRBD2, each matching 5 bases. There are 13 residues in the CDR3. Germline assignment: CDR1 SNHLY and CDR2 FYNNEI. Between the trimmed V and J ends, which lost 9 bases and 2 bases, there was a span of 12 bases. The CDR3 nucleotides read TGTGCCAGTAAAAGAGGGGCCACAGATACGCAGTATTTT. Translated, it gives CASKRGATDTQYF.

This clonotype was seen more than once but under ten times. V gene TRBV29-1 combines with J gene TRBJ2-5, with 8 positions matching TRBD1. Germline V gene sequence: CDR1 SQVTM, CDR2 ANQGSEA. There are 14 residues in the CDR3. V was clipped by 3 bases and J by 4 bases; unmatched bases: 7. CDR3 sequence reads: CSVEQGASVETQYF. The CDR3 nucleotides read TGCAGCGTTGAGCAGGGGGCATCAGTAGAGACCCAGTACTTC.

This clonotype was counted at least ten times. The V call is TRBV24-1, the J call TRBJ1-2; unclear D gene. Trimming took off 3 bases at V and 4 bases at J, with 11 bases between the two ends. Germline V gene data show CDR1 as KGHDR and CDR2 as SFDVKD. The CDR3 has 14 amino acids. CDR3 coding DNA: TGTGCCACCAGTGATCCGTGGCGCAGCTATGGCTACACCTTC. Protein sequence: CATSDPWRSYGYTF.

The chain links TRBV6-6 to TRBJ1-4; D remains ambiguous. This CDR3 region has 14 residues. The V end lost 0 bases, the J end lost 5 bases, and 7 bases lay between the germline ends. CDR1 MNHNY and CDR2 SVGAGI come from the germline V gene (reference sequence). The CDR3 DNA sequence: TGTGCCAGCAGTTACTCTCCGGAGAATGAAAAACTGTTTTTT. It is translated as CASSYSPENEKLFF.

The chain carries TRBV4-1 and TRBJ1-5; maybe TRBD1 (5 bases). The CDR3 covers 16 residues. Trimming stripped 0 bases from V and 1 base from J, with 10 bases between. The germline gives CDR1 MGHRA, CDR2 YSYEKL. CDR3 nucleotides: TGCGCCAGCAGCCAAGATCCGGGGACGAGCAATCAGCCCCAGCATTTT. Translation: CASSQDPGTSNQPQHF.

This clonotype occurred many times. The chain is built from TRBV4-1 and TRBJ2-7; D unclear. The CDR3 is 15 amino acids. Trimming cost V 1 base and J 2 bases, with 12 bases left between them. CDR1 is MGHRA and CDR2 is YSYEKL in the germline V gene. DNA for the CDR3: TGCGCCAGCAGCCAAGGCGGCCGAAACCCCTACGAGCAGTACTTC. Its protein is CASSQGGRNPYEQYF.

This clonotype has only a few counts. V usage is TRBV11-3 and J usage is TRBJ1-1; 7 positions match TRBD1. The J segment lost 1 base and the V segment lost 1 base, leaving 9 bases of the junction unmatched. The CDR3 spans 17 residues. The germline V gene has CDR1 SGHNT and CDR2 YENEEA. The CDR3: CASSLAGWGQKNTEAFF. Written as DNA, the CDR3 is TGTGCCAGCAGCTTAGCGGGGTGGGGACAGAAGAACACTGAAGCTTTCTTT.

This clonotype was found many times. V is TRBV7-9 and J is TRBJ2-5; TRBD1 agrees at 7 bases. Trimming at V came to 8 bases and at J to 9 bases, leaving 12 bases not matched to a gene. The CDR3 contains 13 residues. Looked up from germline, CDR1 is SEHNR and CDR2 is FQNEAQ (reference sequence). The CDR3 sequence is CASGSGTVASQYF. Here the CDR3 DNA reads TGTGCCAGCGGGTCCGGGACAGTAGCGTCCCAGTACTTC.

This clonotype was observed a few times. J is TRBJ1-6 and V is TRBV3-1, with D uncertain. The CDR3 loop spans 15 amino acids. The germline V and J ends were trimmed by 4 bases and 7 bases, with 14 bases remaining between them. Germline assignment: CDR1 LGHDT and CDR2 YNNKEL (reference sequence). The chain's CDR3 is CASSPPSGHNSPLHF. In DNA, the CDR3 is TGTGCCAGCAGCCCCCCGTCAGGCCACAATTCACCCCTCCACTTT. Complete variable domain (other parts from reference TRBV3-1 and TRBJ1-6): DTAVSQTPKYLVTQMGNDKSIKCEQNLGHDTMYWYKQDSKKFLKIMFSYNNKELIINETVPNRFSPKSPDKAHLNLHINSLELGDSAVYFCASSPPSGHNSPLHFGNGTRLTVT.

The CDR3 nucleotides are TGTGCCAGCAGCGCCGGGCCCAGTGGAGTAAAGTACTTC. It yields the protein CASSAGPSGVKYF. The V and J genes are TRBV9 and TRBJ2-4; D gene ambiguous. The CDR3 is made up of 13 amino acids. Germline V CDR1 and CDR2: SGDLS, YYNGEE. V was cut by 3 bases and J by 14 bases, with 18 bases left in between.